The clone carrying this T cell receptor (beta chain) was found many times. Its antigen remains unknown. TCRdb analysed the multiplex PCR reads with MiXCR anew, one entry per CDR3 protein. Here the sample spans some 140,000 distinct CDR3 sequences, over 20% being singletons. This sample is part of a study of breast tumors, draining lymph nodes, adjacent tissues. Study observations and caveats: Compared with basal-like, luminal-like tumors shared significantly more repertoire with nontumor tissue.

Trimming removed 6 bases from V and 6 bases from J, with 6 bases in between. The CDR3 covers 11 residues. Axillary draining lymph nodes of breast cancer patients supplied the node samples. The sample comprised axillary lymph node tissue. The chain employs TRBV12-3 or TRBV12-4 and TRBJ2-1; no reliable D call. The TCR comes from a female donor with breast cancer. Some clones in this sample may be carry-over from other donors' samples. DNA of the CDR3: TGTGCCAGCAGGACCAGCAATGAGCAGTTCTTC. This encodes CASRTSNEQFF.